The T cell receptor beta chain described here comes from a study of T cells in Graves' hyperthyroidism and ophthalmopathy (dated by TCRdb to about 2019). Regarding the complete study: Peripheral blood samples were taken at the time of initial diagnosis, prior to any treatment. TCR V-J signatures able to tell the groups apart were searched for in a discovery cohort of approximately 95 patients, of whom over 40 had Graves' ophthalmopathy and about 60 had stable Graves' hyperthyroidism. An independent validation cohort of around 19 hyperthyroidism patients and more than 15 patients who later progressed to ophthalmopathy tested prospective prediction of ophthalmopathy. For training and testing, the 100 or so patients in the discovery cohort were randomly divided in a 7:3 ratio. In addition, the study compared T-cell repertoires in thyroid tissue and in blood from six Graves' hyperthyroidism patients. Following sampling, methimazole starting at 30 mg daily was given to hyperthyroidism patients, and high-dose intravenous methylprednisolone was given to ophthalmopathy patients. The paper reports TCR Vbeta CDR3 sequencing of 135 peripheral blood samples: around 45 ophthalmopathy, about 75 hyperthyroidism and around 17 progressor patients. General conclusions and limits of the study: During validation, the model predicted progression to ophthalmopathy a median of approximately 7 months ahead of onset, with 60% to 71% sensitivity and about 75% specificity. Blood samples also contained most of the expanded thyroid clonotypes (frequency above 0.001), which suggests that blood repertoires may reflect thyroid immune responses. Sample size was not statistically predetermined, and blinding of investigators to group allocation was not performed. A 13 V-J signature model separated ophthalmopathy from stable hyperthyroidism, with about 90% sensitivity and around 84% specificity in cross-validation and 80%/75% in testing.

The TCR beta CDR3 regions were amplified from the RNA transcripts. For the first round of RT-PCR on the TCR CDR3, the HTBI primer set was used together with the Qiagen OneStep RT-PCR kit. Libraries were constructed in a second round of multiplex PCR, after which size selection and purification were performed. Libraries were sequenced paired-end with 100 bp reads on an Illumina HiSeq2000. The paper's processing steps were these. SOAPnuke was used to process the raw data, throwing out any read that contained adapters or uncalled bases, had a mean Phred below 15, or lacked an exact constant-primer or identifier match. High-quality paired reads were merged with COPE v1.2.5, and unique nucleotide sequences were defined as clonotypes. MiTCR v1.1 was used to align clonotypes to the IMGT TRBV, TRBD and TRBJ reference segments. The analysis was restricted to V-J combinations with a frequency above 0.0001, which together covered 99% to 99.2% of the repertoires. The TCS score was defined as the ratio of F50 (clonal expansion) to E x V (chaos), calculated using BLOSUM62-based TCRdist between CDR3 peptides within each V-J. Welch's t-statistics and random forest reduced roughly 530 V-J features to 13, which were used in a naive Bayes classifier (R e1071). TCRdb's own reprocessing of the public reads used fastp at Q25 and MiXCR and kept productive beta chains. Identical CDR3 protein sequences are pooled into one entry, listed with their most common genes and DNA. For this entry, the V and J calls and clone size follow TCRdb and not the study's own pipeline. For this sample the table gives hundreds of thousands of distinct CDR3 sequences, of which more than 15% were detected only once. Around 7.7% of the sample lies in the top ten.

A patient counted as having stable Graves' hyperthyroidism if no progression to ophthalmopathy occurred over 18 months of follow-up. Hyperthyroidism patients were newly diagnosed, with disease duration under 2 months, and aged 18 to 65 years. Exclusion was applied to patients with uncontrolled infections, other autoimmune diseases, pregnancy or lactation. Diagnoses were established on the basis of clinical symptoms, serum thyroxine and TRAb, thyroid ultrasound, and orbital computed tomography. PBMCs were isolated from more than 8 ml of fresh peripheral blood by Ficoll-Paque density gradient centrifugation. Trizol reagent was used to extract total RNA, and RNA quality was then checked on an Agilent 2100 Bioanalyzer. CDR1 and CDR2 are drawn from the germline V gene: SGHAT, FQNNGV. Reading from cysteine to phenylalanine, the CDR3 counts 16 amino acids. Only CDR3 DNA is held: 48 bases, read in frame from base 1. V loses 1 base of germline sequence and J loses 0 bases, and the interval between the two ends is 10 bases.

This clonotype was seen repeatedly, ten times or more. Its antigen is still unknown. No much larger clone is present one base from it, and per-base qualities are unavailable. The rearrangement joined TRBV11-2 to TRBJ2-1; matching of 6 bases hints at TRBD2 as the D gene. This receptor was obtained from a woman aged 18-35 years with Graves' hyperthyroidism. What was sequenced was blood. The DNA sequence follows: TGTGCCAGCAGCTTAGGCGGGGTCCGCTCCTACAATGAGCAGTTCTTC. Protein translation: CASSLGGVRSYNEQFF.